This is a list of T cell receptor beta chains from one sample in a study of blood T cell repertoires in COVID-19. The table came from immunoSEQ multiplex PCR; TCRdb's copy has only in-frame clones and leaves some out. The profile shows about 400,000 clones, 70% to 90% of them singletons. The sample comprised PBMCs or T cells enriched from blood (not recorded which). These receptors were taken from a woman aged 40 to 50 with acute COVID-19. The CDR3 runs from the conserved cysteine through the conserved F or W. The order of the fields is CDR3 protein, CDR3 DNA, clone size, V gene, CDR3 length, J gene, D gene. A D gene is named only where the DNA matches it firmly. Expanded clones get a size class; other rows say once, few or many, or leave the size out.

CASRLGTGGSYEQYF | TGTGCCAGCAGACTCGGGACAGGGGGCTCCTACGAGCAGTACTTC | . | TRBV7-9 | 15 | TRBJ2-7 | TRBD1
CASRTEYEGQYF | TGTGCCAGCCGGACAGAATACGAGGGGCAGTACTTC | . | TRBV6-5 | 12 | TRBJ2-7 | .
CASSVSYLGVVDNEQFF | TGTGCCAGCAGCGTTTCTTATCTCGGGGTCGTGGACAATGAGCAGTTCTTC | . | TRBV9 | 17 | TRBJ2-1 | .
CASSQEDRVNYGYTF | TGTGCCAGCAGCCAAGAAGACAGGGTTAACTATGGCTACACCTTC | . | TRBV3-1/TRBV3-2 | 15 | TRBJ1-2 | TRBD1
CASSIDSNTEAFF | TGTGCCAGCAGCATAGACAGTAACACTGAAGCTTTCTTT | . | TRBV11-3 | 13 | TRBJ1-1 | .
CASSFLPTENNSPLHF | TGTGCCAGCAGTTTTCTTCCGACGGAGAATAATTCACCCCTCCACTTT | . | TRBV27 | 16 | TRBJ1-6 | .
CASSYFDRGHEQYF | TGTGCCAGCAGTTACTTCGACAGGGGGCACGAGCAGTACTTC | . | TRBV11-2 | 14 | TRBJ2-7 | TRBD1
CTGGEDSNQPQHF | TGCACTGGAGGAGAGGATAGCAATCAGCCCCAGCATTTT | . | TRBV29-1 | 13 | TRBJ1-5 | .
CASSLDLGQSITGELFF | TGTGCCAGCAGCTTGGACCTGGGGCAGAGCATCACCGGGGAGCTGTTTTTT | . | TRBV5-6 | 17 | TRBJ2-2 | .
CASSPTRGAPSYEQYF | TGTGCCAGCAGCCCCACGCGGGGGGCCCCGTCCTACGAGCAGTACTTC | . | TRBV5-6 | 16 | TRBJ2-7 | TRBD2
CASSGDRERPTNEKLFF | TGTGCCAGCAGCGGGGACAGGGAAAGACCAACTAATGAAAAACTGTTTTTT | . | TRBV7-8 | 17 | TRBJ1-4 | TRBD1
CASSLAPGKDGYTF | TGCGCCAGCAGCTTGGCCCCAGGGAAGGATGGCTACACCTTC | . | TRBV5-1 | 14 | TRBJ1-2 | .
CASSHNKRTGESDEQYF | TGTGCCAGCAGCCATAATAAAAGGACAGGGGAGAGCGACGAGCAGTACTTC | . | TRBV7-9 | 17 | TRBJ2-7 | TRBD1
CASSLSPSNQPQHF | TGTGCCAGCAGCTTATCCCCATCAAATCAGCCCCAGCATTTT | few | TRBV7-2 | 14 | TRBJ1-5 | .
CASSRDRGFYYGYTF | TGTGCCAGCAGCCGAGACAGGGGTTTTTACTATGGCTACACCTTC | . | TRBV6-5 | 15 | TRBJ1-2 | TRBD1
CASSQGWTGGSEAFF | TGTGCCAGCAGCCAAGGTTGGACAGGGGGGTCTGAAGCTTTCTTT | . | TRBV3-1/TRBV3-2 | 15 | TRBJ1-1 | TRBD1
CASNRPNYGYTF | TGTGCCAGCAACAGGCCTAACTATGGCTACACCTTC | . | TRBV6-5 | 12 | TRBJ1-2 | .
CATSDGLAAGELFF | TGTGCCACCAGTGACGGACTAGCTGCCGGGGAGCTGTTTTTT | . | TRBV24-1 | 14 | TRBJ2-2 | TRBD2
CASSPGGGSEAFF | TGTGCCAGCAGTCCAGGGGGCGGGTCTGAAGCTTTCTTT | few | TRBV12-3/TRBV12-4 | 13 | TRBJ1-1 | TRBD1
CASGGPYVYNEQFF | TGTGCCAGCGGGGGACCCTACGTCTACAATGAGCAGTTCTTC | . | TRBV19 | 14 | TRBJ2-1 | .
CASSSSPTSGGETQYF | TGTGCCAGCAGCTCGAGCCCTACTAGCGGGGGCGAGACCCAGTACTTC | once | TRBV9 | 16 | TRBJ2-5 | TRBD2
CASRTAGGPSYEQYF | TGTGCCAGCAGAACAGCGGGGGGGCCCTCCTACGAGCAGTACTTC | . | TRBV27 | 15 | TRBJ2-7 | TRBD2
CASSPDRDRDYNEQFF | TGCGCCAGCAGCCCGGACCGGGACAGGGACTACAATGAGCAGTTCTTC | . | TRBV5-1 | 16 | TRBJ2-1 | TRBD1
CASSQAGDAGELFF | TGTGCCAGCAGCCAAGCGGGGGACGCCGGGGAGCTGTTTTTT | . | TRBV25-1 | 14 | TRBJ2-2 | TRBD2
CASRYTGELFF | TGTGCCAGCCGTTATACCGGGGAGCTGTTTTTT | . | TRBV2 | 11 | TRBJ2-2 | .
CASSQGGQGSEAFF | TGTGCCAGCAGCCAGGGCGGACAGGGATCTGAAGCTTTCTTT | . | TRBV3-1/TRBV3-2 | 14 | TRBJ1-1 | TRBD1
CASSSQGQGGSYEQYF | TGTGCCAGCAGTAGCCAGGGACAGGGGGGTTCCTACGAGCAGTACTTC | . | TRBV27 | 16 | TRBJ2-7 | TRBD1
CASSLDQARTEAFF | TGTGCCAGCAGCTTAGATCAGGCAAGGACTGAAGCTTTCTTT | . | TRBV11-3 | 14 | TRBJ1-1 | .
CASSPSRGSNTGELFF | TGTGCCAGCAGCCCCTCCAGGGGTTCGAACACCGGGGAGCTGTTTTTT | once | TRBV7-7 | 16 | TRBJ2-2 | .
CASSIVTRGTNQPQHF | TGTGCCAGTAGTATAGTCACAAGGGGGACAAATCAGCCCCAGCATTTT | . | TRBV19 | 16 | TRBJ1-5 | .
CASSLGRRTSGGSDTQYF | TGTGCCAGCAGCTTGGGTAGGCGGACTAGCGGGGGTTCAGATACGCAGTATTTT | . | TRBV5-4 | 18 | TRBJ2-3 | TRBD2
CASSLDSLYEQYF | TGTGCCAGTAGCCTGGACAGCTTATACGAGCAGTACTTC | . | TRBV19 | 13 | TRBJ2-7 | .
CASSWGVELGEQYF | TGTGCCAGCAGCTGGGGAGTCGAGTTGGGGGAGCAGTACTTC | . | TRBV11-2 | 14 | TRBJ2-7 | .
CASRGQGKETQYF | TGTGCCAGCAGGGGACAGGGCAAAGAGACCCAGTACTTC | . | TRBV6-5 | 13 | TRBJ2-5 | TRBD1
CASTIGGLAGGGKETQYF | TGTGCCAGCACCATAGGGGGCCTAGCGGGGGGCGGAAAAGAGACCCAGTACTTC | . | TRBV2 | 18 | TRBJ2-5 | TRBD2
CASSWRLAGYQETQYF | TGTGCCAGTAGTTGGAGACTAGCGGGGTACCAAGAGACCCAGTACTTC | . | TRBV19 | 16 | TRBJ2-5 | TRBD2
CASSPERVYNEQFF | TGTGCCAGCAGCCCCGAGCGGGTCTACAATGAGCAGTTCTTC | . | TRBV4-2 | 14 | TRBJ2-1 | .
CASSLDRQREQYF | TGTGCCAGCAGCTTAGACAGGCAGCGCGAGCAGTACTTC | few | TRBV7-2 | 13 | TRBJ2-7 | .
CATPGIQETQYF | TGTGCCACCCCAGGGATCCAAGAGACCCAGTACTTC | once | TRBV24-1 | 12 | TRBJ2-5 | .
CSASGGTGNTEAFF | TGCAGTGCTAGTGGGGGGACAGGGAACACTGAAGCTTTCTTT | . | TRBV20-1 | 14 | TRBJ1-1 | TRBD1
CASRRGAAGGTDTQYF | TGTGCCAGCCGACGAGGGGCAGCGGGGGGCACAGATACGCAGTATTTT | . | TRBV2 | 16 | TRBJ2-3 | TRBD2
CASSTSGQAYEQYF | TGTGCCAGTAGTACCTCAGGACAGGCTTACGAGCAGTACTTC | . | TRBV19 | 14 | TRBJ2-7 | TRBD1
CASSPDTEIGNTIYF | TGTGCCAGCTCACCGGACACAGAAATTGGAAACACCATATATTTT | once | TRBV18 | 15 | TRBJ1-3 | .
CASSQVRGGGGELFF | TGTGCCAGCAGCCAAGTTCGGGGGGGCGGCGGGGAGCTGTTTTTT | . | TRBV3-1/TRBV3-2 | 15 | TRBJ2-2 | TRBD2
CASSFSGGLKGEKLFF | TGTGCCAGCAGCTTTTCAGGTGGTCTAAAGGGGGAAAAACTGTTTTTT | . | TRBV7-9 | 16 | TRBJ1-4 | .
CASSRGTGQRGYTF | TGTGCCAGCAGCCGAGGGACAGGGCAACGTGGCTACACCTTC | . | TRBV7-9 | 14 | TRBJ1-2 | TRBD1
CASSQDRTTYEQYF | TGTGCCAGCTCACAGGACAGAACTACCTACGAGCAGTACTTC | once | TRBV18 | 14 | TRBJ2-7 | .
CASRSGGETQYF | TGTGCCAGTAGATCAGGAGGGGAGACCCAGTACTTC | few | TRBV19 | 12 | TRBJ2-5 | .
CASSPTPGQPNQPQHF | TGCGCCAGCAGTCCTACTCCGGGACAACCTAATCAGCCCCAGCATTTT | once | TRBV5-1 | 16 | TRBJ1-5 | .
CASSLGDRGGNQPQHF | TGCGCCAGCAGCTTGGGTGACAGGGGAGGCAATCAGCCCCAGCATTTT | . | TRBV5-1 | 16 | TRBJ1-5 | TRBD1
CASTPDRGYNEQFF | TGTGCCAGCACCCCAGACAGGGGATACAATGAGCAGTTCTTC | once | TRBV3-1/TRBV3-2 | 14 | TRBJ2-1 | TRBD1
CASSQSGGVWTNEKLFF | TGTGCCAGCAGCCAATCTGGAGGGGTTTGGACTAATGAAAAACTGTTTTTT | . | TRBV14 | 17 | TRBJ1-4 | .
CASSLASTRAAYF | TGTGCCAGCAGCTTAGCGTCGACTAGGGCGGCTTATTTT | . | TRBV7-9 | 13 | TRBJ2-3 | .
CASSLGAGATEAFF | TGTGCCAGCAGCTTAGGAGCGGGAGCCACTGAAGCTTTCTTT | few | TRBV7-9 | 14 | TRBJ1-1 | .
CASSEWGGDTSYNEQFF | TGTGCCAGCAGTGAATGGGGGGGGGACACCTCCTACAATGAGCAGTTCTTC | . | TRBV6-1 | 17 | TRBJ2-1 | .